The 16 T cell receptor beta chains below all came from one sample that was sequenced in a study of blood T cell repertoires in COVID-19. Generated by immunoSEQ multiplex PCR, the TCRdb table keeps only in-frame clones and is missing some. The sample holds roughly 300,000 clones, 85% to 90% seen once. Sequenced sample: peripheral blood. The receptors here all came from a woman aged 25 to 45 with COVID-19, enrolled during active disease.

This chain joins TRBV5-5 and TRBJ2-1; TRBD1 agrees at 9 bases. This CDR3 spans 15 amino acids. Losses at the gene ends were 4 bases for V and 1 base for J; bases not matched to a gene: 3. Germline values: CDR1 SGHKS, CDR2 YYEKEE (reference sequence). The CDR3 region is CASSQDRGSYNEQFF. In DNA form, the CDR3 reads TGTGCCAGCAGCCAGGACAGGGGTTCCTACAATGAGCAGTTCTTC.

This clone was found once. The gene calls are TRBV4-2 and TRBJ1-2; D unclear. The CDR3 totals 14 residues. Trimming removed 1 base at V and 1 base at J, with 7 bases between. Germline lookup yields CDR1 LGHNA and CDR2 YNFKEQ. For the CDR3, the DNA is TGTGCCAGCAGCCAAGGGCTCGATAACTATGGCTACACCTTC. Translated, it gives CASSQGLDNYGYTF.

The J gene is TRBJ2-3, the V gene TRBV10-2, with a weak D call TRBD2 (5 bases). Germline V lookup: CDR1 WSHSY, CDR2 SAAADI. V lost 7 bases and J lost 2, with 16 bases in between. CDR3 length: 15 amino acids. The CDR3 nucleotides are TGCGCCAGCAAGGGCACGGGAAGACTCACAGATACGCAGTATTTT. This gives the protein CASKGTGRLTDTQYF.

The chain joins TRBV19 to TRBJ1-2, with 7 bases aligning to TRBD1. Germline CDR1 reads LNHDA; CDR2 reads SQIVND (reference sequence). This CDR3 contains 11 residues. J gave up 5 bases and V 9 bases, and 3 bases lay outside the gene matches. CDR3 sequence (DNA): TGTGCCAGCGGACAGGAGTATGGCTACACCTTC. This gives the protein CASGQEYGYTF.

The CDR3 DNA reads as TGCGCCAGCAGCTCCTTACAGGGGAACTATGGCTACACCTTC. Translation gives CASSSLQGNYGYTF. The chain carries TRBV5-1 and TRBJ1-2; 7 bases map to TRBD1. Trimming at V came to 3 bases and at J to 2 bases, leaving 4 bases not matched to a gene. Germline V CDR1 and CDR2: SGHRS, YFSETQ. The CDR3 is 14 amino acids. Complete variable domain (other parts from reference TRBV5-1 and TRBJ1-2): KAGVTQTPRYLIKTRGQQVTLSCSPISGHRSVSWYQQTPGQGLQFLFEYFSETQRNKGNFPGRFSGRQFSNSRSEMNVSTLELGDSALYLCASSSLQGNYGYTFGSGTRLTVV.

V is TRBV19 and J is TRBJ1-5, with TRBD1 identical over 7 bases. This CDR3 comprises 14 residues. V dropped 4 bases and J dropped 6; count of bases not matched to a gene: 6. Germline assignment: CDR1 LNHDA and CDR2 SQIVND (reference sequence). The CDR3 DNA sequence: TGTGCCAGTAGTAAGGGGACAGTGGGTCAGCCCCAGCATTTT. Its translation is CASSKGTVGQPQHF.

CDR3 residues: CASSDSGMNTEAFF. The CDR3, as DNA: TGTGCCAGCTCAGATTCGGGGATGAACACTGAAGCTTTCTTT. The V call is TRBV18, the J call TRBJ1-1; the D is unclear. The CDR3 has 14 amino acids. Germline CDR1 reads KGHSH; CDR2 reads LQKENI. Trimming pared 5 bases from V and 0 bases from J, leaving 10 bases between.

The rearrangement joins TRBV5-1 to TRBJ1-3; tentatively, D is TRBD1 (5 bases). V was clipped by 3 bases and J by 6 bases, with 7 bases between them. Germline CDR1 and CDR2: SGHRS and YFSETQ. The length of the CDR3 is 12 residues. For the CDR3, the DNA is TGCGCCAGCAGCTCGGGGGAAAACACCATATATTTT. Amino acid sequence: CASSSGENTIYF.

The rearrangement uses TRBV7-9 and TRBJ1-1, with D hard to call. V gave up 5 bases and J gave up 6 bases, with 13 bases separating them. Germline CDR1 reads SEHNR; CDR2 reads FQNEAQ (reference sequence). The CDR3 covers 13 residues. The CDR3 region is CASSDNNSAEAFF. CDR3 nucleotides: TGTGCCAGCAGCGATAATAACAGTGCTGAAGCTTTCTTT.

The V call is TRBV6-6, the J call TRBJ1-3; D call uncertain. The germline V gene encodes CDR1 MNHNY and CDR2 SVGAGI (reference sequence). The CDR3 is made up of 15 amino acids. Trimming pared 2 bases from V and 4 bases from J, leaving 12 bases between. The CDR3, as DNA: TGTGCCAGCAGTTACGCAGGCTCCGGCGGAAACACCATATATTTT. Amino acid sequence: CASSYAGSGGNTIYF.

In its sample, this clone was seen a few times. Other DNA sequences in the sample encode the same CDR3. The chain links TRBV28 to TRBJ2-5; D is possibly TRBD2 (5 bases). V lost 6 bases to trimming and J lost 2 bases, with 7 bases between them. The germline V gene encodes CDR1 MDHEN and CDR2 SYDVKM. The CDR3 is 12 amino acids. The CDR3 protein is CASRTGQETQYF. The CDR3 coding sequence is TGTGCCAGCAGAACGGGACAAGAGACCCAGTACTTC.

This clone has more than one count but fewer than ten. The gene calls are TRBV4-1 and TRBJ1-1; D is unclear. The CDR3 has 11 residues. Looked up from germline, CDR1 is MGHRA and CDR2 is YSYEKL. V was cut by 1 base and J by 7 bases, with 4 bases left in between. The CDR3 DNA sequence: TGCGCCAGCAGCCAAGCCCATGAAGCTTTCTTT. Translating gives CASSQAHEAFF.

V and J are TRBV7-9 and TRBJ2-2; tentative D call: TRBD2 (5 bases). V was trimmed by 1 base and J by 3 bases, leaving 21 bases between them. Germline CDR1 and CDR2: SEHNR and FQNEAQ (reference sequence). The CDR3 totals 19 residues. CDR3 region: CASSLVLFGEKSYTGELFF. CDR3 bases: TGTGCCAGCAGCTTAGTCCTGTTCGGGGAGAAAAGCTACACCGGGGAGCTGTTTTTT.

This clone was counted a single time. The chain is built from TRBV27 and TRBJ1-4; the D is unclear. Germline V CDR1 and CDR2: MNHEY, SMNVEV (reference sequence). V was pared by 4 bases and J by 8 bases, with 5 bases between. This CDR3 region has 11 residues. The CDR3 DNA reads TGTGCCAGCAGTTCGGGGGAAAAACTGTTTTTT. Encoded protein: CASSSGEKLFF.

The chain joins TRBV7-9 to TRBJ1-4; D remains unclear. Deletions cut 1 base from V and 5 bases from J, with 11 bases between. The CDR3 has 15 residues. Germline-derived CDR1 and CDR2 are SEHNR and FQNEAQ (reference sequence). CDR3 in amino acids: CASSLVTETNEKLFF. CDR3 coding DNA: TGTGCCAGCAGCTTAGTCACAGAGACAAATGAAAAACTGTTTTTT.

This chain joins TRBV7-9 and TRBJ1-6; 7 nucleotides line up with TRBD1. Germline CDR1 reads SEHNR; CDR2 reads FQNEAQ (reference sequence). CDR3 length equals 17 residues. V gave up 3 bases and J gave up 0 bases; unmatched junction bases: 5. The CDR3: CASSFDRASSYNSPLHF. The DNA of the CDR3 is TGTGCCAGCAGCTTTGACAGGGCTAGCTCCTATAATTCACCCCTCCACTTT.